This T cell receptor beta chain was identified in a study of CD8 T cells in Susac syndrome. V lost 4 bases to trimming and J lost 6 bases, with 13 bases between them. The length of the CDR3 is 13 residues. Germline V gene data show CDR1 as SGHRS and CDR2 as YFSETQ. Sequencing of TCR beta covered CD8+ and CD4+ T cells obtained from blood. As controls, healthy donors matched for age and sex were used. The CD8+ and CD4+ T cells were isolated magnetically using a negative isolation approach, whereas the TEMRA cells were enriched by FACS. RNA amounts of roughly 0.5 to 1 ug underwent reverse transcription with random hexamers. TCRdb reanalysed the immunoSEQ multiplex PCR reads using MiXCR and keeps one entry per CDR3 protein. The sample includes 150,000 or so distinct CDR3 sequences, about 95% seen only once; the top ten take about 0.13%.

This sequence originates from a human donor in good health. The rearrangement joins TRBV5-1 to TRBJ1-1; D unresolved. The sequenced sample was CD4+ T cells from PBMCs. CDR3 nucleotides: TGCGCCAGCAGCGCATACCTGGGCGCTGAAGCTTTCTTT. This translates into CASSAYLGAEAFF.